This T cell receptor beta chain was identified during a study of human T cells and chemical hapten exposure. Time point described: healthy volunteer bleed at 2 weeks. Extraction yielded total RNA from whole blood (unfractionated). In its sample, this clonotype was seen many times. The CDR3 has 12 residues. The V end lost 2 bases, the J end lost 3 bases, and 2 bases lay between the germline ends. Germline CDR1 KGHSH, CDR2 LQKENI. TCRdb ran MiXCR on the RACE reads and lists one entry per CDR3 protein. The sample lists about 50,000 distinct CDR3 sequences; 3.5% to 4.5% were seen once. The rearrangement links TRBV18 to TRBJ1-5, with D uncertain. Input material: whole blood. This receptor was taken from a female donor in good health. Some clones in this sample may be carry-over from other donors' samples. The CDR3 DNA reads TGTGCCAGCTCACCAGTCAATCAGCCCCAGCATTTT. Its translation is CASSPVNQPQHF.